This TCR beta chain appears in the sequencing data of a study of blood T cells in healthy people across ages (dated by TCRdb to the mid-2010s). For context, the study as a whole: Template switching captured roughly one uniquely barcoded TCR beta cDNA molecule per two T cells in model experiments. Donors of different ages were randomly distributed across sequencing lanes to avoid experimental bias. Donors were grouped into four age groups: young (average about 15 years), middle-aged (39), aged (around 56) and long-lived (about 82). Using deep sequencing normalized with unique cDNA molecular identifiers, the study measured how TCR beta repertoire diversity changes with age. Two additional independent replicas of 1 million unique cDNA reads from the same blood draw were analyzed for two donors (one aged 18 to 30 and one aged 80 or older). Study-level results and caveats: Compared with the aged group, more naive CD4+ T cells, fewer expanded clones and increased TCR diversity were shown by the long-lived group, suggesting age selection. Estimates of total diversity based on one million sequenced T cells were considered lower bounds and underestimates. Observed TCR beta diversity correlated strongly with the percentage of naive T cells measured by flow cytometry. Because profiling used bulk unsorted PBMCs, naive and antigen-experienced compartments could not be compared conclusively. Donor CMV infection status was unknown, potentially confounding age-related changes in expanded clonotypes. Observed TCR beta diversity per million T cells fell roughly linearly with age, and a significant reduction was already apparent by age about 36.

At the junction V is shortened by 0 bases and J by 5 bases, with 13 bases in between. Based on the germline V gene, the CDR1 and CDR2 sequences are SGDLS and YYNGEE. The CDR3 measures 15 amino acids from cysteine to phenylalanine. Kept here is only the CDR3 DNA, which spans 45 bases and is read in frame from base 1. To note about this clonotype: The antigen this receptor binds is unknown. No base quality values were provided; no much bigger clone lies one nucleotide off.

The roughly 38 donors, aged about 6 to 95 years, were systemically healthy Caucasian individuals from Russia. Each donor gave around 9.8 milliliters of peripheral blood, collected into EDTA-treated Vacutainer tubes. Ficoll-Paque density-gradient centrifugation was used to isolate PBMCs, with at least 6 million per sample. Trizol reagent was used to extract total RNA from PBMCs, with at least 5.5 micrograms per sample. For every donor, flow cytometry on a PBMC aliquot measured the percentage of naive CD45RAhigh/CD27high T cells. Library preparation employed 5' RACE. Sequencing used an Illumina HiSeq 2500. The second PCR ran for roughly 6 to 11 cycles and used a J-beta primer mix along with a sample-barcoded 5' primer. A template-switch 5' adaptor carrying 12 random nucleotides introduced a unique molecular identifier onto each TCR beta cDNA molecule. Each sample yielded at least 2.5 million CDR3-containing paired-end reads. First-strand cDNA synthesis was performed from all RNA using the Mint cDNA synthesis kit, with priming by a TRBC-specific oligonucleotide. All cDNA was treated with uracil-DNA glycosylase and then went through a first 18-cycle PCR with the universal primers M1SS and BC2_uni_R. The study's processing was this. For normalization, 1 million high-quality reads, each with a distinct molecular identifier, were randomly selected from each sample. Instead of being binned into consensus sequences, reads with shared molecular identifiers were discarded. MiTCR, run with a Q25 quality threshold and the strictest error-elimination algorithm, handled CDR3 identification, clonotype clustering and error correction. A nonparametric unseen species model using Euler transformation provided a lower-bound estimate of total TCR beta diversity. TCRdb reprocessed the public reads (quality trimming at Q25 with fastp, clone calling with MiXCR) and kept in-frame beta chains. Each CDR3 protein gets just one entry, which takes the most common genes and DNA from the rows behind it. These V and J calls derive from TCRdb rather than the authors' analysis. Here the sample has some 860,000 distinct CDR3 sequences; 56% occur a single time. The leading ten clones occupy roughly 25% of the sample.

This TCR came from a man in his forties in good health. The receptor chain draws on TRBV9 and TRBJ2-3, with the D gene too uncertain to name. Sequenced: blood. In nucleotides, the sequence is TGTGCCAGCAGCGTAGGCAGGTCAGAGATAGATACGCAGTATTTT. Translated, it gives CASSVGRSEIDTQYF.